Listed here are 30 T cell receptor beta chains from one sample, sequenced in a study of T cell responses to AZD1222 COVID-19 vaccine. Profiling relied on immunoSEQ multiplex PCR, and the TCRdb table lists in-frame clones only, not all of them. Of around 53,000 clones in the sample, approximately 85% were seen once. The specimen comprised peripheral blood, sampled on day 0 of MenACWY control vaccination. These receptors were taken from an adult in good health.

The chain uses TRBV7-6 and TRBJ1-1, with D unresolved. CDR1 is SGHVS, CDR2 FNYEAQ, per germline. Trimming took off 5 bases at V and 0 bases at J, with 16 bases between the two ends. This CDR3 spans 16 amino acids. Here the CDR3 reads CASSLTAGALNTEAFF. CDR3 nucleotide sequence: TGTGCCAGCAGCCTCACTGCGGGCGCTTTGAACACTGAAGCTTTCTTT.

This chain links TRBV30 with TRBJ1-4; D is possibly TRBD1 (5 bases). CDR1 and CDR2 from the germline V gene are GTSNPN and SVGIG (reference sequence). Trimming stripped 1 base from V and 5 bases from J, with 17 bases between. The CDR3 consists of 16 residues. CDR3 bases: TGTGCCTGGAGTGGACCTACCGACAGTACCAATGAAAAACTGTTTTTT. Its protein is CAWSGPTDSTNEKLFF.

The chain has TRBV28 and TRBJ1-3, with TRBD1 matching over 8 bases. In germline, CDR1 is MDHEN, CDR2 SYDVKM. V lost 1 base to trimming and J lost 0 bases; unmatched junction nucleotides: 5. The length of the CDR3 is 17 residues. This CDR3 reads CASSLSDRASSGNTIYF. The DNA for the CDR3 is TGTGCCAGCAGTTTATCGGACAGGGCAAGCTCTGGAAACACCATATATTTT.

CDR3 protein: CASGVAGDRGEQYF. The CDR3 DNA follows: TGTGCCAGTGGAGTAGCGGGAGATAGGGGCGAGCAGTACTTC. The chain couples TRBV19 to TRBJ2-7; 9 bases fit TRBD2. The germline V gene has CDR1 LNHDA and CDR2 SQIVND (reference sequence). The CDR3 covers 14 residues. The V segment lost 8 bases and the J segment 6 bases; nucleotides outside the gene matches: 11.

This rearrangement joins TRBV7-9 to TRBJ2-1; 9 nucleotides align to TRBD2. The CDR3 extends over 19 amino acids. Germline values: CDR1 SEHNR, CDR2 FQNEAQ (reference sequence). After removal of 5 bases from V and 2 bases from J, the junction contained 16 bases not matched to a gene. In nucleotides, the CDR3 is TGTGCCAGCAGCGCGATCCTAGCGGGGTCCCCCCTCACCTACAATGAGCAGTTCTTC. Translation: CASSAILAGSPLTYNEQFF. Combining the CDR3 with reference TRBV7-9 and TRBJ2-1 gives the whole variable domain DTGVSQNPRHKITKRGQNVTFRCDPISEHNRLYWYRQTLGQGPEFLTYFQNEAQLEKSRLLSDRFSAERPKGSFSTLEIQRTEQGDSAMYLCASSAILAGSPLTYNEQFFGPGTRLTVL.

In nucleotides, the CDR3 is TGTGCCACCAGCAGAGATAGAGCGAGAGGAAACACCATATATTTT. Protein product: CATSRDRARGNTIYF. The J gene is TRBJ1-3, the V gene TRBV15; D not resolved. The CDR3 is 15 residues long. Per germline, CDR1 LNHNV and CDR2 YYDKDF (reference sequence). Trimming took 0 bases from V and 4 from J, leaving 10 bases between them. The complete variable domain, with remaining parts taken from reference TRBV15 and TRBJ1-3, reads DAMVIQNPRYQVTQFGKPVTLSCSQTLNHNVMYWYQQKSSQAPKLLFHYYDKDFNNEADTPDNFQSRRPNTSFCFLDIRSPGLGDTAMYLCATSRDRARGNTIYFGEGSWLTVV.

The rearrangement joins TRBV6-5 to TRBJ1-3; tentatively, D is TRBD1 (6 bases). The CDR3 contains 16 residues. Looked up from germline, CDR1 is MNHEY and CDR2 is SVGAGI. V was trimmed by 0 bases and J by 5 bases, leaving 14 bases between them. The CDR3 reads CASSYSVTGGRNTIYF. The CDR3 coding sequence is TGTGCCAGCAGTTACTCAGTGACGGGGGGCAGAAACACCATATATTTT.

V gene TRBV6-4 combines with J gene TRBJ2-1; the D is unclear. Germline CDR1 reads MRHNA; CDR2 reads SNTAGT. Trimming left V 10 bases short and J 7 bases short, with 11 bases between. The CDR3 extends over 11 amino acids. The CDR3 spells CATSRGNEQFF. DNA for the CDR3: TGTGCCACCAGCCGTGGGAATGAGCAGTTCTTC.

V usage is TRBV19 and J usage is TRBJ2-7; D is undetermined. Germline CDR1 LNHDA, CDR2 SQIVND (reference sequence). Trimming pared 4 bases from V and 4 bases from J, leaving 14 bases between. The CDR3 covers 14 residues. CDR3 region: CASSTELAGYEQYF. Here the CDR3 DNA reads TGTGCCAGTAGTACGGAATTAGCAGGATACGAGCAGTACTTC. Looking up the rest from reference TRBV19 and TRBJ2-7 gives the full variable domain: DGGITQSPKYLFRKEGQNVTLSCEQNLNHDAMYWYRQDPGQGLRLIYYSQIVNDFQKGDIAEGYSVSREKKESFPLTVTSAQKNPTAFYLCASSTELAGYEQYFGPGTRLTVT.

This chain joins TRBV28 and TRBJ1-2; D is ambiguous. Trimming took off 1 base at V and 6 bases at J, with 12 bases between the two ends. This CDR3 is built from 14 residues. Germline V gives CDR1 MDHEN, CDR2 SYDVKM. In DNA form, the CDR3 reads TGTGCCAGCAGTTTATTTGTCGGGGTCCATGGCTACACCTTC. Translation gives CASSLFVGVHGYTF.

The rearrangement uses TRBV5-1 and TRBJ2-3; no clear D gene. CDR3 length equals 14 residues. The V end was cut by 4 bases, the J end by 0 bases, with 9 bases between. Germline V gives CDR1 SGHRS, CDR2 YFSETQ. CDR3 residues: CASSPPSSTDTQYF. CDR3 bases: TGCGCCAGCAGCCCCCCCTCCAGCACAGATACGCAGTATTTT. Variable domain in full (rest from reference TRBV5-1 and TRBJ2-3): KAGVTQTPRYLIKTRGQQVTLSCSPISGHRSVSWYQQTPGQGLQFLFEYFSETQRNKGNFPGRFSGRQFSNSRSEMNVSTLELGDSALYLCASSPPSSTDTQYFGPGTRLTVL.

As DNA, the CDR3 is TGTGCCAGCAGTTACGCGGGGAGCCTTATGAACACTGAAGCTTTCTTT. Its protein product is CASSYAGSLMNTEAFF. The chain couples TRBV6-5 to TRBJ1-1, with no clear D. The V gene's germline CDR1 is MNHEY and CDR2 SVGAGI. CDR3 size: 16 residues. Trimming took off 2 bases at V and 0 bases at J, with 13 bases between the two ends.

The chain employs TRBV12-5 and TRBJ2-1; D may be TRBD1 (5 bases). The CDR3 has 15 amino acids. The V gene lost 6 bases and the J gene lost 5 bases, with 17 bases spanning the gap. Germline V CDR1 and CDR2: LGHNT, FRNRAP. CDR3 nucleotides: TGTGCTAGTGGAAAAATCCAGGGCGGACACAATGAGCAGTTCTTC. This sequence encodes CASGKIQGGHNEQFF.

This rearrangement joins TRBV7-2 to TRBJ2-3; D is ambiguous. The CDR3 spans 14 residues. Trimming left V 4 bases short and J 3 bases short, with 11 bases between. The germline CDR1 and CDR2 sequences are SGHTA and FQGNSA. The CDR3 sequence: CASSSKAETDTQYF. Here the CDR3 DNA reads TGTGCCAGCAGCTCCAAAGCAGAGACAGATACGCAGTATTTT.

The CDR3: CASRSGTGGSDTQYF. CDR3 coding DNA: TGTGCCAGCAGGTCCGGGACAGGGGGCTCCGATACGCAGTATTTT. The rearrangement uses TRBV28 and TRBJ2-3; 12 bases are a match to TRBD1. The junction had 7 bases not matched to a gene; V was cut back by 6 bases and J by 6 bases. The V gene's germline CDR1 is MDHEN and CDR2 SYDVKM. CDR3 length: 15 residues.

The chain carries TRBV7-2 and TRBJ2-2, with TRBD2 as a possible D gene (6 bases). The V end lost 2 bases, the J end lost 7 bases, and 17 bases lay between the germline ends. CDR3 length equals 16 residues. The germline V gene has CDR1 SGHTA and CDR2 FQGNSA. The CDR3 protein is CASSLSPPGVVGELFF. The CDR3 DNA is TGTGCCAGCAGCTTATCGCCGCCGGGGGTTGTCGGGGAGCTGTTTTTT.

V and J are TRBV6-1 and TRBJ2-1, with a tentative D call TRBD2 (5 bases). CDR1 is MNHNS and CDR2 is SASEGT in the germline V gene. CDR3 length equals 12 residues. Trimming removed 4 bases at V and 9 bases at J, with 10 bases between. The CDR3 loop reads CASSVTSGEQFF. DNA of the CDR3: TGTGCCAGCAGTGTAACTAGTGGTGAGCAGTTCTTC.

This chain joins TRBV7-2 and TRBJ1-2; TRBD1 aligns across 7 bases. The trim removed 2 bases at V and 4 bases at J, leaving 4 bases unmatched. The germline gives CDR1 SGHTA, CDR2 FQGNSA. The CDR3 contains 14 residues. In DNA form, the CDR3 reads TGTGCCAGCAGCTTAAACAGGGGCGCCTATGGCTACACCTTC. This translates into CASSLNRGAYGYTF.

Turning to this clone: One end of the junction varies from germline; a read error may be responsible. The genes are TRBV7-7 and TRBJ2-2; 11 bases line up with TRBD2. CDR3 length: 16 amino acids. Germline CDR1 reads SSHAT; CDR2 reads FNYEAQ (reference sequence). CDR3 bases: TGTGCTAGCAGCTCGGGACTAGCGGAAGTCACCGGGGAGCTGTTTTTT. It encodes CASSSGLAEVTGELFF.

This chain's CDR3 is CASSVGGGDLDQPQHF. In DNA form, the CDR3 reads TGTGCCAGCAGCGTAGGTGGAGGGGATTTGGATCAGCCCCAGCATTTT. The chain couples TRBV9 to TRBJ1-5; TRBD1 might be the D (5 bases). The CDR3 is 16 residues long. The germline V and J ends were trimmed by 0 bases and 5 bases, with 15 bases remaining between them. Germline loops: CDR1 SGDLS, CDR2 YYNGEE.

The J gene is TRBJ2-1, the V gene TRBV6-5; D is tentatively TRBD1 or TRBD2 (5 bases each). Trimming took 0 bases from V and 4 from J, leaving 13 bases between them. Germline V CDR1 and CDR2: MNHEY, SVGAGI. The length of the CDR3 is 16 residues. The CDR3: CASSYSPMGVYNEQFF. The CDR3 DNA reads as TGTGCCAGCAGTTACTCACCCATGGGGGTATACAATGAGCAGTTCTTC.

The chain links TRBV18 to TRBJ1-3, with 12 bases lining up with TRBD1. Germline V gene sequence: CDR1 KGHSH, CDR2 LQKENI. There are 16 residues in the CDR3. V dropped 1 base and J dropped 6; count of bases not matched to a gene: 4. As DNA, the CDR3 is TGTGCCAGCTCACCACGAGGGACAGGGGGCCAAAACACCATATATTTT. Encoded protein: CASSPRGTGGQNTIYF.

This chain uses TRBV24-1 with TRBJ1-5; unclear D gene. Germline CDR1 reads KGHDR; CDR2 reads SFDVKD. V lost 1 base to trimming and J lost 7 bases, with 7 bases between them. The CDR3 runs 13 residues. The CDR3 loop is CATSDLDNQPQHF. DNA of the CDR3: TGTGCCACCAGTGATTTAGACAACCAGCCCCAGCATTTT.

The genes are TRBV5-6 and TRBJ1-2; D is uncertain. The CDR3 is 12 amino acids. V was clipped by 4 bases and J by 8 bases, with 12 bases between them. Germline assignment: CDR1 SGHDT and CDR2 YYEEEE. The CDR3 DNA follows: TGTGCCAGCAGCCCGGCCGGTAACGGCTACACCTTC. It specifies CASSPAGNGYTF.

The rearrangement links TRBV7-9 to TRBJ1-1, with 7 bases fitting TRBD1. J gave up 6 bases and V 2 bases, and 6 bases lay outside the gene matches. The CDR3 is made up of 14 amino acids. Germline V gene data show CDR1 as SEHNR and CDR2 as FQNEAQ (reference sequence). The CDR3 DNA reads as TGTGCCAGCAGCTTAATCCGGGACAGCTCTGAAGCTTTCTTT. Its translation: CASSLIRDSSEAFF.

CDR3: CASSQRTGTGELFF. The CDR3 bases are TGTGCCAGCAGCCAAAGGACGGGAACCGGGGAGCTGTTTTTT. The rearrangement uses TRBV14 and TRBJ2-2; TRBD2 might be the D (5 bases). V was trimmed by 2 bases and J by 5 bases, leaving 9 bases between them. The CDR3 spans 14 residues. CDR1 and CDR2 (germline): SGHDN, FVKESK.

This rearrangement joins TRBV6-2 or TRBV6-3 to TRBJ2-7; D remains ambiguous. CDR3 length: 17 amino acids. Trimming shortened V by 5 bases and J by 3 bases, and 23 bases separated the two germline ends. The germline V gene encodes CDR1 MNHEY and CDR2 SVGEGT. As DNA, the CDR3 is TGTGCCAGCAGTCTTGACTTTGACGGTGCTCGAAACTACGAGCAGTACTTC. Translation gives CASSLDFDGARNYEQYF.

This clone appeared a few times. V usage is TRBV5-1 and J usage is TRBJ2-1; D remains ambiguous. Trimming shortened V by 4 bases and J by 8 bases, and 16 bases separated the two germline ends. Germline V gives CDR1 SGHRS, CDR2 YFSETQ. The CDR3 covers 14 residues. CDR3 sequence: CASSSSNRIDEQFF. The CDR3 bases are TGCGCCAGCAGCAGCTCCAACCGCATTGATGAGCAGTTCTTC.

J is TRBJ2-1 and V is TRBV10-3, with D unclear. The CDR3 is made up of 15 amino acids. The germline V and J ends were trimmed by 6 bases and 2 bases, with 14 bases remaining between them. Germline assignment: CDR1 ENHRY and CDR2 SYGVKD. CDR3 in DNA: TGTGCCATCAGCTATGTCCCCCAGACCTACAATGAGCAGTTCTTC. Its translation: CAISYVPQTYNEQFF.

This chain's CDR3 is CASSPGPDRDRYTF. Written as DNA, the CDR3 is TGTGCCAGCAGCCCGGGGCCAGACAGGGATCGGTACACCTTC. The rearrangement uses TRBV7-2 and TRBJ1-2, with 7 bases that match TRBD1. The CDR3 covers 14 residues. The germline CDR1 and CDR2 sequences are SGHTA and FQGNSA. Trimming at V came to 5 bases and at J to 11 bases, leaving 14 bases not matched to a gene.